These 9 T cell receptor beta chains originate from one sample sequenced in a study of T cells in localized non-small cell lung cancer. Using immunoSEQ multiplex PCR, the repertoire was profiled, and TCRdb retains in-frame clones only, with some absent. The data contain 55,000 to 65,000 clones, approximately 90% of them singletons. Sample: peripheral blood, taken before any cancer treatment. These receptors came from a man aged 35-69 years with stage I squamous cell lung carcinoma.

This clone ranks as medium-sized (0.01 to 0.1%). The DNA for the CDR3 is TGTGCCAGCAGTTCTACAGATACGCAGTATTTT. Residues: CASSSTDTQYF. The rearrangement uses TRBV6-1 and TRBJ2-3; D unclear. The length of the CDR3 is 11 residues. From germline, CDR1 is MNHNS and CDR2 SASEGT. V lost 5 bases and J 3 bases, leaving 3 bases between the germline ends.

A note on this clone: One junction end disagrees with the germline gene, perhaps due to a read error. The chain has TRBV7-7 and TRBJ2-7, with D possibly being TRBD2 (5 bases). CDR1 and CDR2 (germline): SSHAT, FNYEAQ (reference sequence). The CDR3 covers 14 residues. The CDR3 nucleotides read TGTGCTAGCAGCTTAGAACTAGGGCACAACGAGCAGTACTTC. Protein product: CASSLELGHNEQYF.

The CDR3 bases are TGTGCCTGGGACAGGGGCTACGAGCAGTACTTC. Translation: CAWDRGYEQYF. The V call is TRBV30, the J call TRBJ2-7, with 8 bases lining up with TRBD1. J gave up 3 bases and V 5 bases, and 0 bases lay outside the gene matches. This CDR3 region has 11 residues. The germline gives CDR1 GTSNPN, CDR2 SVGIG (reference sequence). Filled out from reference TRBV30 and TRBJ2-7, the complete variable domain reads SQTIHQWPATLVQPVGSPLSLECTVEGTSNPNLYWYRQAAGRGLQLLFYSVGIGQISSEVPQNLSASRPQDRQFILSSKKLLLSDSGFYLCAWDRGYEQYFGPGTRLTVT.

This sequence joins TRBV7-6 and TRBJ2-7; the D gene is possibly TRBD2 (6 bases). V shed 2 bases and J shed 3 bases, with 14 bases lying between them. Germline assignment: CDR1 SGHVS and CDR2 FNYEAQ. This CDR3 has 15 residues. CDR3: CASSLSGLGDYEQYF. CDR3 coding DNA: TGTGCCAGCAGCTTAAGCGGGCTCGGGGACTACGAGCAGTACTTC.

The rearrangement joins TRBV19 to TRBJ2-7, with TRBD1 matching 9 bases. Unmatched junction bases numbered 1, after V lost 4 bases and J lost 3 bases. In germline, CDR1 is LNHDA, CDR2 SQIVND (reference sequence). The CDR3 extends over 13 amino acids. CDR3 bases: TGTGCCAGTAGTAGGACAGGGGACTACGAGCAGTACTTC. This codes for CASSRTGDYEQYF.

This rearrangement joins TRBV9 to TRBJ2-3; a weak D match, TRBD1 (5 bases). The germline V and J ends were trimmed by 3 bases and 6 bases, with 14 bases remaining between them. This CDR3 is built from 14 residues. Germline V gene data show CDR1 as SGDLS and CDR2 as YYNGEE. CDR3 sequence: CASSAGLVTDTQYF. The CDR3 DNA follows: TGTGCCAGCAGCGCAGGGCTAGTAACCGATACGCAGTATTTT.

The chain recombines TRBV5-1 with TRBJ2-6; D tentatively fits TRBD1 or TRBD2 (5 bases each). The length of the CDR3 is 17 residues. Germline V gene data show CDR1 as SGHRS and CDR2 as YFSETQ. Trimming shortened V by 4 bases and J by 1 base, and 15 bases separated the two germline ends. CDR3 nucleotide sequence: TGCGCCAGCAGCAGCGGACAAGCCTGGTCTGGGGCCAACGTCCTGACTTTC. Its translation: CASSSGQAWSGANVLTF.

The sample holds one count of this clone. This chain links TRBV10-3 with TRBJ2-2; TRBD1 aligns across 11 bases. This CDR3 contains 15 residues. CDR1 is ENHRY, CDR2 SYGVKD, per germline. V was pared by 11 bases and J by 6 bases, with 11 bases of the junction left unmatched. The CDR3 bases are TGTGCCGCGAGATCGGGACAGGGGGATTCCGGGGAGCTGTTTTTT. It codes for CAARSGQGDSGELFF.

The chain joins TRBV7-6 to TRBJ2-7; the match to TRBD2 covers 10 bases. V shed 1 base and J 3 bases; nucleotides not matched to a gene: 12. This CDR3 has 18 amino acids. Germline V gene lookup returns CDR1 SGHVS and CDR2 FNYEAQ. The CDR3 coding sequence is TGTGCCAGCAGCTTAGAAGACACTAGCGGGAATCCCTTCTACGAGCAGTACTTC. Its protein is CASSLEDTSGNPFYEQYF.